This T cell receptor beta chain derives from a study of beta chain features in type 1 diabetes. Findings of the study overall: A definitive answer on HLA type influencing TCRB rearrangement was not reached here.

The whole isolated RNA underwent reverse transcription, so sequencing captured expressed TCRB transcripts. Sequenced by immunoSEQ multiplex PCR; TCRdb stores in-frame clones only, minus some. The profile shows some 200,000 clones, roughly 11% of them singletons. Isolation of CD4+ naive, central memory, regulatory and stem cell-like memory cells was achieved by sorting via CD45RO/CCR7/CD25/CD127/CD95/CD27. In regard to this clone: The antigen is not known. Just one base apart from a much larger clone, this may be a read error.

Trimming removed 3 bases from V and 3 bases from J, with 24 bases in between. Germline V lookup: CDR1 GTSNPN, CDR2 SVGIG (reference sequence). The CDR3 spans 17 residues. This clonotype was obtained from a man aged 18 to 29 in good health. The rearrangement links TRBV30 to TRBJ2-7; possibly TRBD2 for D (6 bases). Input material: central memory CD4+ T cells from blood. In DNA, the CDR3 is TGTGCCTGGAGACAACCCTACTCCACTAGCCTTCTCTACGAGCAGTACTTC. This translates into CAWRQPYSTSLLYEQYF.